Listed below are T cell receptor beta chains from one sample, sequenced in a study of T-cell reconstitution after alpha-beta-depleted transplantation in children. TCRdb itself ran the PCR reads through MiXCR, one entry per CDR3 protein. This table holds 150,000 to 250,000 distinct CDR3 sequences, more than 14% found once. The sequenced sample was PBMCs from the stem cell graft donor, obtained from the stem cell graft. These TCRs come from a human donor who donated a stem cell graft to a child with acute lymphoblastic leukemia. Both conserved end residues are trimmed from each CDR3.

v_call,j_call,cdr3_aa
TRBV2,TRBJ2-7,AVRRTDYPYEQY
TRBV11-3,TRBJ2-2,ASSRRLAGDTGELF
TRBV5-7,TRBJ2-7,ASSARLAGHSYEQY
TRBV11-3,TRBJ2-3,ASSLQGGVQY
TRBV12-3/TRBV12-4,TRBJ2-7,ASSLVLAGGSYEQY
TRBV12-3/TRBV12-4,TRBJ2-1,ASSLVTGTGGVGPHLEQF
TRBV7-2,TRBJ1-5,ASSLGGGEYQPQH
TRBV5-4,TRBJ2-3,ASSLDRAQADTQY
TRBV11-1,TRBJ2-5,ASSLVPWETALVETQY
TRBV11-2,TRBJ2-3,ASSLGGSDTQY
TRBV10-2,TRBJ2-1,ASSDRLAGNYEQF
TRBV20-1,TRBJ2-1,SPRAGGGDNEQF
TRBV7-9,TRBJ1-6,ASSLAGADSPLH
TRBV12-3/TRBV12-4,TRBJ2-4,ASSLSAGGLNIQY
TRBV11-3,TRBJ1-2,ASSLDQRGGYT
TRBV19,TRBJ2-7,ASSKTPGQGAYEQY
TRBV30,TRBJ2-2,AWSATPHRELF
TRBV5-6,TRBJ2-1,ASSPTGMQDNEQF
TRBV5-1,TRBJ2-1,ASSYGQGEYNEQF
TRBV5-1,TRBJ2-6,ASSFAAGVLWRANVLT
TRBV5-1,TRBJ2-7,ASSLDASSYEQY
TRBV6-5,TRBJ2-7,ASSYGPAGSYEQY
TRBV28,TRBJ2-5,ASSFPMPGALGFQETQY
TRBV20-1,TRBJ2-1,SARTSGIVSYNEQF
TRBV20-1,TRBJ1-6,SARTDDNSPLH
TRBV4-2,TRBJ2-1,ASSTRATFGDEQF
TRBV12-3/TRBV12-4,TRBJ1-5,ASTLGGRQPQH
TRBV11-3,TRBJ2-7,ASSLGRNEQY
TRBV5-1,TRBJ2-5,ASSLGQGEGEETQY
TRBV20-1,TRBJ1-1,SAPGGERGGAF
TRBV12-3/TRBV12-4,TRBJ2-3,TSSLAGGGQAPGTDTQY
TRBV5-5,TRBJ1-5,ASSPDLQGQQPQH
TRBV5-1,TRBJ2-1,ASSFGLVDGNEQF
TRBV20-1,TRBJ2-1,SARDHPKGGSGDNEQF
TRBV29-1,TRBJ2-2,SVGDLDRSGELF
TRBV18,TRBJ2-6,ASSPADNGLT
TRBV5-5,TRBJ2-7,ASSFSGGLYEQY
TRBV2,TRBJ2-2,ASRGPGLAGDGELF
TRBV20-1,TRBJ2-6,SARNDGGSGANVLT
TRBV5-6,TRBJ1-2,ASISPAGARGYT
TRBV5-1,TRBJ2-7,ASSLLRGPSYEQY
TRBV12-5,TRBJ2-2,ASGAGTMNTGELF